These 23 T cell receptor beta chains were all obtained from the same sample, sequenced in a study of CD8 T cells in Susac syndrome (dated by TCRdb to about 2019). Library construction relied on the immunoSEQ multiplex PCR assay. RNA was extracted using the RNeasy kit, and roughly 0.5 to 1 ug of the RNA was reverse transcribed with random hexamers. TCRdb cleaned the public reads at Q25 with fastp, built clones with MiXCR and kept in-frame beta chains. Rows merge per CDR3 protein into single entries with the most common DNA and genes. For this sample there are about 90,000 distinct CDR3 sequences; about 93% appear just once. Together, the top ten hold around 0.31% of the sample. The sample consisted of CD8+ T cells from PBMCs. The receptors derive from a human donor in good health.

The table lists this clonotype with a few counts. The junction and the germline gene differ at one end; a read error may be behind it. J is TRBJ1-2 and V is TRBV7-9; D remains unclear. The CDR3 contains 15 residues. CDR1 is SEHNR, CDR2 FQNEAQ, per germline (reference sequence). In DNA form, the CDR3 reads TGTGCCAGCAGGGTCGAAGGGTCAACTAACTATGGCTACACCTTT. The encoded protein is CASRVEGSTNYGYTF.

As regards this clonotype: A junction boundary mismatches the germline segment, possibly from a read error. CDR3 sequence (DNA): TGTGCCAGCAGCGTAGGGACAGGGGGCCATAATGAGCAGTTCTTC. This encodes CASSVGTGGHNEQFF. The chain recombines TRBV13 with TRBJ2-1, with 12 bases that match TRBD1. The CDR3 spans 15 residues. Germline V gene lookup returns CDR1 PRHDT and CDR2 FYEKMQ (reference sequence).

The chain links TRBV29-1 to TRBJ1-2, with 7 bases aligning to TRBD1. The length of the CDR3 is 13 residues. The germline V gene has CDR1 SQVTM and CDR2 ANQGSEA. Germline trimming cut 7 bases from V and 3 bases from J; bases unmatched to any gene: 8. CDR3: CSANSGTDYGYTF. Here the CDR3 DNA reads TGCAGCGCTAATTCCGGGACAGACTATGGCTACACCTTC.

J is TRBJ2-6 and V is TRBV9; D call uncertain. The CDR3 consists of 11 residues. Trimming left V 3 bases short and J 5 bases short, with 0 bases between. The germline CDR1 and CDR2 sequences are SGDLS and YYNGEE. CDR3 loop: CASSGANVLTF. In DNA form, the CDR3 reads TGTGCCAGCAGCGGGGCCAACGTCCTGACTTTC.

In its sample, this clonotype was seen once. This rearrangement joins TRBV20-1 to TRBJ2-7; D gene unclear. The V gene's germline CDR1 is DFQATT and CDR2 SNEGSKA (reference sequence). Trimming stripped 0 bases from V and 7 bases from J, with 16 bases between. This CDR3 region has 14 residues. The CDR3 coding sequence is TGCAGTGCTAGAGATATACAAAATCGCAGGGAGCAGTACTTC. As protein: CSARDIQNRREQYF.

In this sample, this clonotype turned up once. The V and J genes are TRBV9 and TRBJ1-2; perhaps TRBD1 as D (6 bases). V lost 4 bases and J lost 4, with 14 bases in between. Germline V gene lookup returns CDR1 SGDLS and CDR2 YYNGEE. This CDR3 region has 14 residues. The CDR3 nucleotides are TGTGCCAGCAGCCTTGCAGGGGTGGCCTATGGCTACACCTTC. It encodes CASSLAGVAYGYTF. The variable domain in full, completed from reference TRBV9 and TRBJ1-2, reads DSGVTQTPKHLITATGQRVTLRCSPRSGDLSVYWYQQSLDQGLQFLIQYYNGEERAKGNILERFSAQQFPDLHSELNLSSLELGDSALYFCASSLAGVAYGYTFGSGTRLTVV.

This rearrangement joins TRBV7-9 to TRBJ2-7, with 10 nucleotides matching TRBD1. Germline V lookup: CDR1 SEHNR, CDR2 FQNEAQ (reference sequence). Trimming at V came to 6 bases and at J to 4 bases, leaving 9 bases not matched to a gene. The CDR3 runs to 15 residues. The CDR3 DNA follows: TGTGCCAGCAGTTTCCGGGACAGGGGACCTTACGAGCAGTACTTC. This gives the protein CASSFRDRGPYEQYF.

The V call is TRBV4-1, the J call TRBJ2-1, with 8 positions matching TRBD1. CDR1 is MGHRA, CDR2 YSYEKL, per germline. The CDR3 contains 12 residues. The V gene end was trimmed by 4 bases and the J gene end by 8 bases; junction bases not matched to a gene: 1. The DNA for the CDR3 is TGCGCCAGCAGCCCACAGGGGGATGAGCAGTTCTTC. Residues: CASSPQGDEQFF.

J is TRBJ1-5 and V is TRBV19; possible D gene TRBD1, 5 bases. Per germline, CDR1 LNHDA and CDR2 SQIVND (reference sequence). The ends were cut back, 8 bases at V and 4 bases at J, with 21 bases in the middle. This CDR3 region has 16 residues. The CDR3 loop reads CASQYHGAEINQPQHF. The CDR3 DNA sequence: TGTGCCAGTCAATATCACGGGGCAGAGATTAATCAGCCCCAGCATTTT.

The CDR3 loop reads CSAASTEAFF. The CDR3 DNA is TGCAGCGCCGCCTCTACGGAAGCTTTCTTT. The chain carries TRBV29-1 and TRBJ1-1; D ambiguous. Germline V gene lookup returns CDR1 SQVTM and CDR2 ANQGSEA. Trimming stripped 7 bases from V and 8 bases from J, with 11 bases between. This CDR3 is 10 amino acids long.

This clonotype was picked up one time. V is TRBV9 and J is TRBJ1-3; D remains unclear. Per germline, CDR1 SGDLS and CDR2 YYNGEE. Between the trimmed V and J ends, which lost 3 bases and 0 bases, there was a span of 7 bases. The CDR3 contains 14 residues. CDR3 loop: CASSGRYSGNTIYF. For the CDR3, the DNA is TGTGCCAGCAGCGGCAGGTACTCTGGAAACACCATATATTTT.

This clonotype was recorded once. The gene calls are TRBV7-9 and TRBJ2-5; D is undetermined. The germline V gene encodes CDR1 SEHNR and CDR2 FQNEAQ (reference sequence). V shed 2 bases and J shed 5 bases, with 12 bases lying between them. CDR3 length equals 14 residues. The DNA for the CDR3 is TGTGCCAGCAGCTTAAGGCAGTCTAGGGAGACCCAGTACTTC. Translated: CASSLRQSRETQYF.

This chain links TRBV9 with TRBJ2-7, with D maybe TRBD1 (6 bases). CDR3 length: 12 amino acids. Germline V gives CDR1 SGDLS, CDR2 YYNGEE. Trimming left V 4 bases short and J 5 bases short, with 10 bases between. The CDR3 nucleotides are TGTGCCAGCAGCAACAAGGGGGACGAGCAGTACTTC. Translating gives CASSNKGDEQYF.

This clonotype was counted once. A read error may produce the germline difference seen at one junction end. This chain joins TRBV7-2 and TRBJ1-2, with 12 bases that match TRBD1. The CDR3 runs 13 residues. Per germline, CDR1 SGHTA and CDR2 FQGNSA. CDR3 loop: CAGRLGQGAESTF. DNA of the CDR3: TGTGCCGGCAGGCTGGGACAGGGGGCGGAAAGCACCTTC.

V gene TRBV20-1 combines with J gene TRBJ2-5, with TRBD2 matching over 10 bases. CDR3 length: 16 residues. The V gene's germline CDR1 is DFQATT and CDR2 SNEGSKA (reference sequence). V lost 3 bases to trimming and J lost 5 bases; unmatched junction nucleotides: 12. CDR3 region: CSARGLAGARGETQYF. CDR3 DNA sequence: TGCAGTGCTAGGGGTCTAGCGGGGGCCCGAGGGGAGACCCAGTACTTC.

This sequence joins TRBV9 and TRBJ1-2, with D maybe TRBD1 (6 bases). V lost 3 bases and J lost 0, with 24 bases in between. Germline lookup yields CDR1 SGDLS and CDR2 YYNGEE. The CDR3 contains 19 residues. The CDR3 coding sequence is TGTGCCAGCAGCGCCCCGGGGGGCCCCCTGCTTACCGCTAACTATGGCTACACCTTC. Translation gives CASSAPGGPLLTANYGYTF.

CDR3 in DNA: TGTGCCAGCAGTGTAGGACAGGGGGCCGCTGAGCAGTTCTTC. This encodes CASSVGQGAAEQFF. The chain carries TRBV25-1 and TRBJ2-1; the match to TRBD1 covers 11 bases. The V segment lost 4 bases and the J segment 9 bases; nucleotides outside the gene matches: 5. Germline loops: CDR1 MGHDK, CDR2 SYGVNS. The CDR3 is made up of 14 amino acids.

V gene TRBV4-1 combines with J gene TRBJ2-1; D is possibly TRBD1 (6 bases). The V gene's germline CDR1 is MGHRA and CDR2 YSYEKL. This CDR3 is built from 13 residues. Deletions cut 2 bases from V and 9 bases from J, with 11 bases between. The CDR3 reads CASSQLGTSEQFF. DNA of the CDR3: TGCGCCAGCAGCCAACTCGGGACATCTGAGCAGTTCTTC.

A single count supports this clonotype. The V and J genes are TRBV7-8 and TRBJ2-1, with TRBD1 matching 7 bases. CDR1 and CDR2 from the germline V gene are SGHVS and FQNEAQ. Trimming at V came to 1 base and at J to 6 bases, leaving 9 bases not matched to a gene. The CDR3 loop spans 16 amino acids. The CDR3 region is CASSLDRTGVGNEQFF. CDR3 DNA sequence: TGTGCCAGCAGCTTAGATCGTACAGGGGTGGGCAATGAGCAGTTCTTC.

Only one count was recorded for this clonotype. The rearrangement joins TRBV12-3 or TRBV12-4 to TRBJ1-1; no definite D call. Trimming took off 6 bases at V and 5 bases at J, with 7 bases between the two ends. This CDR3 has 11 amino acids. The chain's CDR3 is CASSKRTEAFF. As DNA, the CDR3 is TGTGCCAGCAGCAAGAGGACTGAAGCTTTCTTT.

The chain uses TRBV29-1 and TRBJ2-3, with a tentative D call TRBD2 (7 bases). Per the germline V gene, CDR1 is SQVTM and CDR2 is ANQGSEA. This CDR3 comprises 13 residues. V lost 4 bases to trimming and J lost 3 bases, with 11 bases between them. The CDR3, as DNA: TGCAGCGTTGTGGGGGGGGCGACAGATACGCAGTATTTT. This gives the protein CSVVGGATDTQYF.

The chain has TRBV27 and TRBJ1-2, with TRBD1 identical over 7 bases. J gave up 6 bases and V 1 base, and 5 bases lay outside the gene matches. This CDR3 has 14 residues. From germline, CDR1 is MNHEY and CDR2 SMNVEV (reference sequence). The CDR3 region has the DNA TGTGCCAGCAGTTTATTAGAGGGGGCAGATGGCTACACCTTC. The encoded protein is CASSLLEGADGYTF.

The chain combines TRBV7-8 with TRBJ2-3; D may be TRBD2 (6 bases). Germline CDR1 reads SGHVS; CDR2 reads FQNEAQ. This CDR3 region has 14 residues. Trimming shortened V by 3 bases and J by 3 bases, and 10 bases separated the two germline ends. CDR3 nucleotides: TGTGCCAGCAGCTTTGCCGGGGGAACAGATACGCAGTATTTT. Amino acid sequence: CASSFAGGTDTQYF. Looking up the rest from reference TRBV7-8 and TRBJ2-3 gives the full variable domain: GAGVSQSPRYKVAKRGQDVALRCDPISGHVSLFWYQQALGQGPEFLTYFQNEAQLDKSGLPSDRFFAERPEGSVSTLKIQRTQQEDSAVYLCASSFAGGTDTQYFGPGTRLTVL.